The T cell receptor beta chain under discussion was sequenced for a study of cytomegalovirus exposure and HLA in healthy donors. Study findings and constraints: Presence/absence analyses assumed roughly uniform sequencing depth across donors, which may not hold. Most TCR sequences showed up rarely, but some public TCRs showed up in many donors. Later, an analysis showed that TCR beta chains associated with HLA were more clonally expanded than others that were equally common.

PCR was performed using 60 Vbeta and 13 Jbeta primers. Some clones are missing from TCRdb's copy, which holds only in-frame ones; the method was immunoSEQ multiplex PCR. The table has about 140,000 clones, more than 65% seen once. With regard to this clone: The antigen is unknown.

Input material: PBMCs. The source of this sequence is a woman in her twenties or thirties in good health and CMV-seronegative.

The CDR3: CASSIQDTGYGYTF. In nucleotides, the CDR3 is TGTGCCAGTAGTATTCAGGACACGGGCTATGGCTACACCTTC. The chain has TRBV19 and TRBJ1-2; TRBD1 is a possible D gene (5 bases). V was clipped by 3 bases and J by 4 bases, with 12 bases between them. The CDR3 totals 14 residues. The germline V gene has CDR1 LNHDA and CDR2 SQIVND (reference sequence).